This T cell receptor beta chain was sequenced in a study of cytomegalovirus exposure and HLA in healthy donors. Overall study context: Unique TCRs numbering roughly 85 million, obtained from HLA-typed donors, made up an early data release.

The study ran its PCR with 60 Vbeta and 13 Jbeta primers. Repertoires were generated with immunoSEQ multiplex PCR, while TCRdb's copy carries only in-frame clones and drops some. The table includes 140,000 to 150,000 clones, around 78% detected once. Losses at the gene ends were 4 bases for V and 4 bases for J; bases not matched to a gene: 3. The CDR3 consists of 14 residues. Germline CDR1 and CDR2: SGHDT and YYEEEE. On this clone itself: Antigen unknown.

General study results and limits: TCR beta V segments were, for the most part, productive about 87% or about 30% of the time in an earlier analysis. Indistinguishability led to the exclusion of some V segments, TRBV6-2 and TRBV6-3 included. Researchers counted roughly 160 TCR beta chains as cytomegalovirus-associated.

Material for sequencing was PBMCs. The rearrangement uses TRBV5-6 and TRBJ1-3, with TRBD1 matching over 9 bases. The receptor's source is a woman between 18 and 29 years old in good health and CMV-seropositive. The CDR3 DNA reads TGTGCCAGCAGCCGGACAGGGGAGGGAAACACCATATATTTT. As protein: CASSRTGEGNTIYF.